These 27 T cell receptor beta chains came from one sample sequenced in a study of shared clonotypes between healthy human individuals. Sequencing used immunoSEQ multiplex PCR; TCRdb keeps in-frame clones, though not all of them. The sample yields more than 550,000 clones, 55% to 75% seen once. Sequenced: memory CD4+ T cells sorted from blood. Subset meaning: CD45RA-negative fraction. The receptors come from a woman aged 25-40 years in good health.

The J gene is TRBJ2-7, the V gene TRBV27; 10 bases map to TRBD2. CDR1 MNHEY and CDR2 SMNVEV come from the germline V gene (reference sequence). V gave up 7 bases and J gave up 1 base; unmatched junction bases: 7. There are 15 residues in the CDR3. CDR3 loop: CASTPSGSSSYEQYF. The DNA for the CDR3 is TGTGCCAGCACACCTAGCGGGAGTAGTTCCTACGAGCAGTACTTC.

The CDR3 nucleotides read TGTGCCAGCAGTTACTTAACAGGGTTTAGTGGCTACACCTTC. It codes for CASSYLTGFSGYTF. This chain joins TRBV6-6 and TRBJ1-2; weak D call: TRBD1 (6 bases). Germline values: CDR1 MNHNY, CDR2 SVGAGI (reference sequence). The CDR3 spans 14 residues. The ends were cut back, 1 base at V and 7 bases at J, with 13 bases in the middle.

This sequence joins TRBV6-1 and TRBJ2-7; TRBD2 matches at 12 bases. V trimming: 6 bases; J trimming: 5 bases; junction bases outside the gene matches: 8. The CDR3 has 15 residues. The germline CDR1 and CDR2 sequences are MNHNS and SASEGT. The CDR3 loop is CASSRLAGVVHEQYF. CDR3 coding DNA: TGTGCCAGCAGCAGACTAGCGGGAGTTGTCCACGAGCAGTACTTC.

This chain joins TRBV28 and TRBJ1-5; D is perhaps TRBD1 (6 bases). Looked up from germline, CDR1 is MDHEN and CDR2 is SYDVKM. Trimming pared 7 bases from V and 4 bases from J, leaving 17 bases between. The CDR3 is 15 residues long. The CDR3 bases are TGTGCCAGCAACTCACCGACAGGAGGAAATCAGCCCCAGCATTTT. The encoded protein is CASNSPTGGNQPQHF.

The chain couples TRBV19 to TRBJ2-5, with TRBD2 identical over 7 bases. CDR3 length: 14 amino acids. Germline CDR1 and CDR2: LNHDA and SQIVND (reference sequence). V lost 2 bases and J lost 2; bases outside the gene matches: 2. CDR3 DNA sequence: TGTGCCAGTAGTATAAGCGGGGTACAAGAGACCCAGTACTTC. Protein product: CASSISGVQETQYF.

The gene calls are TRBV18 and TRBJ1-2; TRBD1 agrees at 9 bases. This CDR3 has 16 amino acids. Germline V lookup: CDR1 KGHSH, CDR2 LQKENI. Losses at the gene ends were 1 base for V and 3 bases for J; bases not matched to a gene: 6. CDR3 in DNA: TGTGCCAGCTCACCACTAGAGGGACAGGGCGACTATGGCTACACCTTC. Translation: CASSPLEGQGDYGYTF.

The V gene is TRBV5-6, the J gene TRBJ2-1; D unresolved. The CDR3 extends over 14 amino acids. V lost 0 bases and J lost 2, with 6 bases in between. Germline V gene lookup returns CDR1 SGHDT and CDR2 YYEEEE. In DNA, the CDR3 is TGTGCCAGCAGCTTGGACATTACCTACAATGAGCAGTTCTTC. Protein product: CASSLDITYNEQFF.

The gene calls are TRBV2 and TRBJ1-1; D remains unclear. CDR1 and CDR2 from the germline V gene are SNHLY and FYNNEI. The CDR3 covers 13 residues. V was shortened by 6 bases and J by 5 bases, with 13 bases between the two germline ends. The CDR3 region has the DNA TGTGCCAGCAGCCGGGAAAAAAGGACTGAAGCTTTCTTT. Its protein is CASSREKRTEAFF.

This chain uses TRBV5-8 with TRBJ2-1; D is undetermined. This CDR3 has 18 amino acids. Germline loops: CDR1 SGHTS, CDR2 YDEGEE. Trimming removed 0 bases at V and 0 bases at J, with 16 bases between. CDR3 nucleotide sequence: TGTGCCAGCAGCTTGGTTGTTCAACCCCTACACTCCTACAATGAGCAGTTCTTC. This encodes CASSLVVQPLHSYNEQFF.

The chain links TRBV6-5 to TRBJ2-1; D is unresolved. Germline V gene sequence: CDR1 MNHEY, CDR2 SVGAGI. This CDR3 has 14 residues. V lost 0 bases, J lost 4 bases, and 7 bases lay in between. CDR3 amino acids: CASSYSPKYNEQFF. In nucleotides, the CDR3 is TGTGCCAGCAGTTACTCACCGAAGTACAATGAGCAGTTCTTC.

The V and J genes are TRBV2 and TRBJ1-1; D unclear. V dropped 8 bases and J dropped 1 base, with 17 bases sitting between them. From germline, CDR1 is SNHLY and CDR2 FYNNEI. The CDR3 consists of 15 residues. The CDR3 DNA reads TGTGCCAGCGTAATCGTGAGGGAGTGGAACACTGAAGCTTTCTTT. Amino acids: CASVIVREWNTEAFF. The whole variable domain, remainder taken from reference TRBV2 and TRBJ1-1, is EPEVTQTPSHQVTQMGQEVILRCVPISNHLYFYWYRQILGQKVEFLVSFYNNEISEKSEIFDDQFSVERPDGSNFTLKIRSTKLEDSAMYFCASVIVREWNTEAFFGQGTRLTVV.

The gene calls are TRBV19 and TRBJ1-2; the D gene is possibly TRBD1 (5 bases). Germline V gives CDR1 LNHDA, CDR2 SQIVND (reference sequence). The length of the CDR3 is 15 residues. Trimming stripped 2 bases from V and 0 bases from J, with 10 bases between. The CDR3 here is CASSIPATANYGYTF. The CDR3, as DNA: TGTGCCAGTAGTATACCCGCGACAGCTAACTATGGCTACACCTTC.

The gene calls are TRBV27 and TRBJ1-1; no firm D call. Trimming took off 2 bases at V and 4 bases at J, with 11 bases between the two ends. The germline V gene has CDR1 MNHEY and CDR2 SMNVEV (reference sequence). The CDR3 is 14 residues long. The CDR3 nucleotides are TGTGCCAGCAGTTTAGACACAATGAGCACTGAAGCTTTCTTT. This translates into CASSLDTMSTEAFF.

This clone occurred many times. The rearrangement uses TRBV21-1 and TRBJ2-2; the table's D call, TRBD1, has no DNA check behind it. TRBV21-1 is given as a pseudogene. This CDR3 is built from 15 residues. The DNA of the CDR3 is TGTGCCAGCAGCGTTGGACAGATGTCCACCGGGGAGCTGTTTTTT. Protein: CASSVGQMSTGELFF.

The chain joins TRBV11-2 to TRBJ1-4; perhaps TRBD1 as D (6 bases). Germline CDR1 and CDR2: SGHAT and FQNNGV. Trimming pared 5 bases from V and 7 bases from J, leaving 20 bases between. The CDR3 has 16 amino acids. The CDR3 sequence: CASSTTPGARGEKLFF. The CDR3 DNA is TGTGCCAGCAGCACAACGCCGGGGGCCAGGGGTGAAAAACTGTTTTTT.

V is TRBV10-1 and J is TRBJ1-4; no firm D call. Looked up from germline, CDR1 is WNHNN and CDR2 is SYGVQD (reference sequence). V was cut by 5 bases and J by 4 bases, with 8 bases left in between. The CDR3 has 13 amino acids. CDR3 sequence reads: CASSPSGNEKLFF. In DNA, the CDR3 is TGCGCCAGCAGTCCCAGCGGTAATGAAAAACTGTTTTTT.

The chain joins TRBV27 to TRBJ2-1, with D perhaps given as TRBD1 or TRBD2 (5 bases each). CDR1 MNHEY and CDR2 SMNVEV come from the germline V gene (reference sequence). V lost 3 bases and J 0 bases, leaving 12 bases between the germline ends. This CDR3 contains 16 residues. The CDR3 nucleotides read TGTGCCAGCAGTTTCGAGGGACCTCTCTCCTACAATGAGCAGTTCTTC. Translated: CASSFEGPLSYNEQFF.

This clone was picked up many times. The chain is built from TRBV28 and TRBJ1-2, with unresolved D. The germline V and J ends were trimmed by 5 bases and 2 bases, with 12 bases remaining between them. CDR3 length: 14 residues. CDR1 is MDHEN, CDR2 SYDVKM, per germline. Here the CDR3 reads CASSLAAGNYGYTF. In DNA, the CDR3 is TGTGCCAGCAGTCTAGCCGCCGGGAACTATGGCTACACCTTC.

On this clone: Given a far larger clone just one base away, this is likely a sequencing read error. The chain employs TRBV11-2 and TRBJ2-3; 11 nucleotides match TRBD2. CDR3 length: 17 amino acids. In germline, CDR1 is SGHAT, CDR2 FQNNGV. The CDR3 region is CASSPRGLAGGTDMQYF. CDR3 nucleotide sequence: TGTGCCAGCAGCCCACGGGGTCTAGCGGGGGGCACAGATATGCAGTATTTT.

The chain combines TRBV28 with TRBJ2-1, with a weak D call TRBD2 (6 bases). CDR3 length: 11 residues. Trimming took off 6 bases at V and 10 bases at J, with 10 bases between the two ends. Germline values: CDR1 MDHEN, CDR2 SYDVKM. Written as DNA, the CDR3 is TGTGCCAGCAGGGGACGGGGGGAGCAGTTCTTC. As protein: CASRGRGEQFF.

The chain couples TRBV5-4 to TRBJ2-1; no clear D. The CDR3 consists of 15 residues. Trimming stripped 1 base from V and 6 bases from J, with 14 bases between. In germline, CDR1 is SGHNT, CDR2 YYREEE (reference sequence). The CDR3 loop reads CASSLRQTILNEQFF. For the CDR3, the DNA is TGTGCCAGCAGCTTGCGGCAAACCATCCTCAATGAGCAGTTCTTC.

This clone was found a few times. The same CDR3 is also encoded by other DNA sequences in this sample. The CDR3 region is CASSNSNQPQHF. The CDR3 nucleotides read TGTGCCAGCAGTAATAGCAATCAGCCCCAGCATTTT. The chain has TRBV6-6 and TRBJ1-5; no clear D gene. Trimming shortened V by 5 bases and J by 0 bases, and 2 bases separated the two germline ends. This CDR3 is 12 amino acids long. Germline assignment: CDR1 MNHNY and CDR2 SVGAGI (reference sequence).

CDR3 in DNA: TGCGCCAGCAGCCAATGGCCCGGGGAGCTGTTTTTT. It translates to CASSQWPGELFF. The chain employs TRBV4-1 and TRBJ2-2; D uncertain. CDR1 is MGHRA and CDR2 is YSYEKL in the germline V gene. The germline V and J ends were trimmed by 2 bases and 6 bases, with 4 bases remaining between them. The CDR3 has 12 amino acids.

The rearrangement uses TRBV28 and TRBJ2-6, with 8 bases identical to TRBD1. The CDR3 contains 17 residues. Germline lookup yields CDR1 MDHEN and CDR2 SYDVKM. The junction had 8 bases not matched to a gene; V was cut back by 6 bases and J by 1 base. CDR3 protein: CASSRTGRGSGANVLTF. The DNA of the CDR3 is TGTGCCAGCAGCCGGACAGGGCGGGGATCTGGGGCCAACGTCCTGACTTTC.

This chain connects TRBV10-3 to TRBJ2-7; D possibly corresponds to TRBD1 (5 bases). Deletions cut 10 bases from V and 8 bases from J, with 18 bases between. The CDR3 loop spans 12 amino acids. CDR1 ENHRY and CDR2 SYGVKD come from the germline V gene. The CDR3 sequence is CASMSRVSKQYF. CDR3 nucleotide sequence: TGTGCCAGCATGAGCAGGGTTAGTAAGCAGTACTTC.

The chain carries TRBV15 and TRBJ1-4; 9 bases are a match to TRBD1. Germline values: CDR1 LNHNV, CDR2 YYDKDF (reference sequence). This CDR3 contains 12 residues. The V segment lost 5 bases and the J segment 8 bases; nucleotides outside the gene matches: 0. The CDR3: CATSGQGEKLFF. CDR3 DNA: TGTGCCACCAGCGGACAGGGGGAAAAACTGTTTTTT.

Of note for this clone: The same CDR3 arises from other DNA sequences in this sample as well. The genes are TRBV5-4 and TRBJ2-5; D not resolved. CDR1 is SGHNT, CDR2 YYREEE, per germline (reference sequence). V dropped 4 bases and J dropped 3 bases, with 7 bases sitting between them. The CDR3 is 12 amino acids. The CDR3 bases are TGTGCCAGCAGCACAGATGAAGAGACCCAGTACTTC. It yields the protein CASSTDEETQYF.